The clone carrying this T cell receptor beta chain was recorded at least ten times. What it recognizes is unknown. The entry originates in a study of regulatory T cells in long-lasting Graves disease. Study-wide findings and caveats: Fewer public clonotypes were shared by new patients (under 1,000) than by persistent patients (approximately 2,700).

Time point reported: persistent/refractory GD, antithyroid drugs over 5 years with positive TRAb. PBMC RNA was the source of the TCR library. Germline V gives CDR1 LNHDA, CDR2 SQIVND (reference sequence). V was pared by 2 bases and J by 1 base, with 5 bases between. CDR3 length: 13 amino acids. CDR3-region Arm-PCR and iRepertoire HTBI primers produced the TCR beta libraries. TCRdb used MiXCR to reprocess the multiplex PCR reads, holding one entry per CDR3 protein. The sample lists roughly 500,000 distinct CDR3 sequences, 20% to 25% occurring once. The sample consisted of peripheral blood mononuclear cells (PBMCs), taken when the disease was refractory, from a patient treated with antithyroid drugs. The rearrangement links TRBV19 to TRBJ1-1; D unclear. The origin of this receptor is a female donor with Graves disease. DNA for the CDR3: TGTGCCAGTAGTATAACGGGGAACACTGAAGCTTTCTTT. Encoded protein: CASSITGNTEAFF.